This T cell receptor (beta chain) is drawn from a study of CD8 T cells in ankylosing spondylitis. General study findings and limits: Some of the motif variants had earlier been found in reactive arthritis patients' fluid and blood. Typical of ankylosing spondylitis blood, it appeared, was a TCR beta motif of eight highly homologous variants. Significant enrichment of disease-linked clones was reportedly seen in matched ankylosing spondylitis synovial fluid.

CDR1 and CDR2 (germline): SGHRS, YFSETQ. Trimming removed 6 bases from V and 0 bases from J, with 17 bases in between. This CDR3 has 16 amino acids. Researchers built TCR beta libraries using quantitative 5'-RACE with molecular barcodes. A single record per CDR3 protein comes from TCRdb applying MiXCR to the 5' RACE reads. The table records approximately 500,000 distinct CDR3 sequences, roughly 12% of them present only once. Notes on this clonotype: Its cognate antigen is unknown.

Sequences were obtained from blood, either unsorted or a sorted T cell fraction (not recorded which). The chain combines TRBV5-1 with TRBJ2-3; tentatively, D is TRBD2 (5 bases). This receptor was obtained from a male donor with ankylosing spondylitis. CDR3: CASTKTRLSSTDTQYF. CDR3 coding DNA: TGCGCCAGCACCAAAACTAGACTTTCTAGCACAGATACGCAGTATTTT.